This TCR beta chain was identified during a study of early T cells in non-severe SARS-CoV-2 infection. Across the study: Sequencing of bulk RNA from unsorted whole blood was done, without chain pairing.

Individual cDNA molecules each received unique molecular identifiers attached to them. MiXCR was run by TCRdb on the 5' RACE reads, yielding one entry per CDR3 protein. The sample shows 45,000 or so distinct CDR3 sequences, approximately 22% of them seen only once. The V and J ends lost 4 bases and 2 bases respectively, with 11 bases between them. Germline V lookup: CDR1 MDHEN, CDR2 SYDVKM. The CDR3 length is 14 residues. The genes are TRBV28 and TRBJ1-1; D possibly corresponds to TRBD1 (6 bases). The receptor's source is an adult who was a healthcare worker with PCR-confirmed SARS-CoV-2 infection or an uninfected control (not recorded which). The sample in question was whole blood, obtained at baseline. In DNA, the CDR3 is TGTGCCAGCAGTTCCGGACAGATCAACACTGAAGCTTTCTTT. This translates into CASSSGQINTEAFF.